This TCR beta chain originates from a study of T cell repertoires in cytomegalovirus infection. Study-wide background: As its CMV epitopes, the study selected recently identified HLA-C-restricted and well-studied HLA-B-restricted targets. From public TCR beta signatures came an indication of both CMV infection and matching HLA type. Whole-study findings and limits: Adding up the frequency of public TCR beta families identified people who carried CMV plus the relevant HLA. HLA-C-restricted CMV clonotypes gave the most frequent clonotype in two of eight donors.

A single record per CDR3 protein comes from TCRdb applying MiXCR to the reads. Of around 430,000 distinct CDR3 sequences detected, roughly 42% appear once; the ten largest clones hold 40% to 50%. V lost 5 bases, J lost 11 bases, and 16 bases lay in between. The CDR3 totals 13 residues. Germline V lookup: CDR1 MNHNS, CDR2 SASEGT. Turning to this clonotype: The antigen is not known.

This TCR came from a human donor in good health (CMV status not recorded). Some clones in this sample may be carry-over from other donors' samples. The rearrangement uses TRBV6-1 and TRBJ1-5, with unresolved D. The starting material was cultured PBMCs, obtained from culture after CMV antigen stimulation. CDR3 amino acids: CASSRGLHEAQHF. The CDR3 DNA follows: TGTGCCAGCAGTAGAGGTCTTCATGAAGCCCAGCATTTT.